The next 2 T cell receptor beta chains were all read from a single sample in a study of cytomegalovirus exposure and HLA in healthy donors. The PCR contained 60 Vbeta and 13 Jbeta primers. The repertoire was sequenced with immunoSEQ multiplex PCR; TCRdb's copy has only in-frame clones and lacks some. In the table there are around 150,000 clones, 82% of which are singletons. The specimen was PBMCs. The source of these receptors is a girl between 10 and 17 years old in good health and CMV-seropositive.

The J gene is TRBJ1-1, the V gene TRBV19; D may be TRBD1 (5 bases). The CDR3 has 15 residues. Trimming shortened V by 0 bases and J by 0 bases, and 8 bases separated the two germline ends. Per the germline V gene, CDR1 is LNHDA and CDR2 is SQIVND (reference sequence). DNA for the CDR3: TGTGCCAGTAGTATAGATACAGGTATGAACACTGAAGCTTTCTTT. It encodes CASSIDTGMNTEAFF.

The chain links TRBV2 to TRBJ2-7; 9 bases map to TRBD2. This CDR3 region has 14 residues. Trimming removed 6 bases from V and 2 bases from J; junction bases left unmatched: 5. Per germline, CDR1 SNHLY and CDR2 FYNNEI. Written as DNA, the CDR3 is TGTGCCAGCAGGCCGCGGGAGGGGACCTACGAGCAGTACTTC. Translation gives CASRPREGTYEQYF.